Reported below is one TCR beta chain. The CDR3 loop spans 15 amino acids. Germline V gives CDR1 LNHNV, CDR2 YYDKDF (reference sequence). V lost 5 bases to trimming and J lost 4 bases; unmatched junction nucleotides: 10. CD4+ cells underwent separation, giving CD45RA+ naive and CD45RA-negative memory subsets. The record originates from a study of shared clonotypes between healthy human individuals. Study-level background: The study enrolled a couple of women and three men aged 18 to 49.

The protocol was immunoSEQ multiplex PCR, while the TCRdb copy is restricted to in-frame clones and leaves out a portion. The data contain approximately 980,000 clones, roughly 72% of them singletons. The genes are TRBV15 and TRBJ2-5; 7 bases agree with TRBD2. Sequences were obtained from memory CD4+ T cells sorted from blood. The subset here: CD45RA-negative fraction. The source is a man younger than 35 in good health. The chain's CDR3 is CATSGGGGKGETQYF. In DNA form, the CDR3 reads TGTGCCACCAGCGGTGGGGGGGGAAAGGGAGAGACCCAGTACTTC.